This is a list of T cell receptor beta chains from one sample in a study of blood T cell repertoires in COVID-19. The protocol was immunoSEQ multiplex PCR, while the TCRdb copy is restricted to in-frame clones and leaves out a portion. The sample records 150,000 to 200,000 clones, 80% being singletons. Material for sequencing was PBMCs or T cells enriched from blood (not recorded which). The receptors were gathered from a man in his sixties who had been exposed to COVID-19. CDR3s include the opening cysteine and the closing phenylalanine or tryptophan. D genes are given only for firm matches. The listing skips clone size in some rows; elsewhere it reads once, few, many or a size class.

D gene	J gene	clone size	V gene	CDR3 protein	CDR3 DNA
TRBD1	TRBJ2-3	.	TRBV5-5	CASSQGTVTDTQYF	TGTGCCAGCAGCCAAGGGACAGTCACAGATACGCAGTATTTT
TRBD1	TRBJ2-4	.	TRBV19	CASRDRDRGSVNIQYF	TGTGCCAGTAGAGACCGGGACAGGGGTTCGGTGAACATTCAGTACTTC
TRBD2	TRBJ2-7	.	TRBV29-1	CSVDGGRYEQYF	TGCAGCGTTGACGGGGGGAGGTACGAGCAGTACTTC
TRBD1	TRBJ1-2	.	TRBV25-1	CASSEDSTGVGGYTF	TGTGCCAGCAGTGAAGACTCAACAGGGGTTGGTGGCTACACCTTC
.	TRBJ1-6	.	TRBV28	CASSLSGKPLHF	TGTGCCAGCAGTTTATCGGGAAAACCCCTCCACTTT
.	TRBJ1-5	.	TRBV5-4	CASSLRGQPQHF	TGTGCCAGCAGCTTGCGAGGGCAGCCCCAGCATTTT
.	TRBJ1-4	.	TRBV19	CASSIAGGGEKLFF	TGTGCCAGTAGTATAGCTGGGGGGGGTGAAAAACTGTTTTTT
TRBD2	TRBJ2-7	.	TRBV14	CASSDLAGVGSEQYF	TGTGCCAGCAGCGATCTAGCGGGAGTAGGTTCCGAGCAGTACTTC
.	TRBJ1-4	.	TRBV10-3	CAISPQVMANEKLFF	TGTGCCATCAGCCCACAGGTTATGGCTAATGAAAAACTGTTTTTT
.	TRBJ2-2	few	TRBV7-9	CASSSTSNTGELFF	TGTGCCAGCAGCTCGACTTCGAACACCGGGGAGCTGTTTTTT
TRBD1	TRBJ2-2	.	TRBV4-1	CASSSKQGKWNTGELFF	TGCGCCAGCAGCTCAAAACAGGGGAAGTGGAACACCGGGGAGCTGTTTTTT
TRBD1	TRBJ1-3	few	TRBV28	CASSTPGGAGNTIYF	TGTGCCAGCAGTACCCCAGGGGGCGCGGGAAACACCATATATTTT
TRBD2	TRBJ2-4	few	TRBV19	CASSIDGGINIQYF	TGTGCCAGTAGTATAGACGGGGGGATAAACATTCAGTACTTC
TRBD1	TRBJ2-7	once	TRBV18	CASSPIRQGAYEQYF	TGTGCCAGCTCACCTATACGACAGGGAGCCTACGAGCAGTACTTC
TRBD2	TRBJ2-2	.	TRBV7-2	CASSLEFMGLAANTGELFF	TGTGCCAGCAGCTTAGAGTTTATGGGACTAGCGGCCAACACCGGGGAGCTGTTTTTT
.	TRBJ2-1	.	TRBV24-1	CATRGPLRENEQFF	TGTGCCACCAGGGGTCCACTGAGGGAAAATGAGCAGTTCTTC
TRBD1	TRBJ2-5	.	TRBV19	CASSPGQGSQETQYF	TGTGCCAGTAGTCCGGGACAGGGGTCCCAAGAGACCCAGTACTTC
TRBD1	TRBJ2-7	.	TRBV6-5	CASSSSRQGWGEQYF	TGTGCCAGCAGTTCATCCCGACAGGGCTGGGGCGAGCAGTACTTC
.	TRBJ2-7	.	TRBV7-9	CASSPSVGEQYF	TGTGCCAGCAGTCCTAGCGTTGGCGAGCAGTACTTC
TRBD1	TRBJ1-2	.	TRBV6-5	CASTRTGLYGYTF	TGTGCCAGCACCAGGACAGGGCTCTATGGCTACACCTTC
.	TRBJ1-3	.	TRBV30	CACSPDNSGNTIYF	TGTGCCTGCAGTCCTGACAACTCTGGAAACACCATATATTTT
TRBD1	TRBJ2-1	.	TRBV28	CASSLSGGAVGNSEQFF	TGTGCCAGCAGTTTGTCAGGGGGCGCAGTCGGGAACAGTGAGCAGTTCTTC
.	TRBJ1-1	.	TRBV29-1	CSVAGGIVEMNTEAFF	TGCAGCGTTGCCGGAGGGATCGTAGAGATGAACACTGAAGCTTTCTTT
.	TRBJ1-2	.	TRBV6-5	CASSYSGADDGYTF	TGTGCCAGCAGTTACTCGGGGGCGGACGATGGCTACACCTTC
TRBD2	TRBJ2-3	.	TRBV7-3	CASSYSGPPTDTQYF	TGTGCCAGCAGCTATAGCGGGCCCCCCACAGATACGCAGTATTTT
TRBD2	TRBJ2-7	.	TRBV15	CATSRGGTRESEQYF	TGTGCCACCAGCAGAGGGGGGACTAGGGAGTCCGAGCAGTACTTC
.	TRBJ2-7	.	TRBV30	CAWARGSSYEQYF	TGTGCCTGGGCCAGGGGCTCCAGCTACGAGCAGTACTTC
TRBD2	TRBJ2-7	.	TRBV7-6	CASSGRADEQYF	TGTGCCAGCAGCGGGAGGGCCGACGAGCAGTACTTC
.	TRBJ2-3	.	TRBV7-2	CASSSPNTDTQYF	TGTGCCAGCAGCTCCCCAAACACAGATACGCAGTATTTT
TRBD1	TRBJ2-6	.	TRBV19	CASSSNRGRTERTNVLTF	TGTGCCAGTAGTTCGAACAGGGGGCGGACGGAAAGGACCAACGTCCTGACTTTC
.	TRBJ1-6	few	TRBV19	CASMEGIRNSPLHF	TGTGCCAGTATGGAGGGGATAAGGAATTCACCCCTCCACTTT
.	TRBJ1-5	.	TRBV12-5	CASGLADQPQHF	TGTGCTAGTGGTTTGGCGGATCAGCCCCAGCATTTT
.	TRBJ1-5	.	TRBV6-5	CASSPQVTQPQHF	TGTGCCAGCAGTCCACAGGTAACCCAGCCCCAGCATTTT
TRBD1	TRBJ2-7	.	TRBV28	CASRPPGQATYEQYF	TGTGCCAGCAGACCCCCGGGACAGGCGACCTACGAGCAGTACTTC
.	TRBJ1-2	.	TRBV2	CASSNSYGYTF	TGTGCCAGCAGCAACAGCTATGGCTACACCTTC
TRBD1	TRBJ2-2	many	TRBV19	CASREDRAAAGELFF	TGTGCCAGTAGGGAGGACAGGGCGGCTGCCGGGGAGCTGTTTTTT
TRBD1	TRBJ2-7	.	TRBV6-5	CASRTGSGYEQYF	TGTGCCAGCAGGACAGGGTCGGGCTACGAGCAGTACTTC
.	TRBJ1-6	.	TRBV3-1/TRBV3-2	CASSQVRQSLHF	TGTGCCAGCAGCCAAGTCAGACAGTCCCTCCACTTT
.	TRBJ2-2	.	TRBV7-7	CASSLQTTGELFF	TGTGCCAGCAGCCTACAGACCACCGGGGAGCTGTTTTTT
.	TRBJ1-2	.	TRBV19	CASNEGGYTF	TGTGCCAGTAATGAGGGAGGCTACACCTTC
TRBD1	TRBJ2-2	.	TRBV5-4	CASSGGQGKTGELFF	TGTGCCAGCAGCGGGGGACAGGGAAAAACCGGGGAGCTGTTTTTT
TRBD2	TRBJ2-1	.	TRBV6-1	CASSEYASGSNYEQFF	TGTGCCAGCAGTGAATACGCTAGCGGGAGCAACTATGAGCAGTTCTTC
.	TRBJ2-7	.	TRBV5-1	CASSWGFGSSYEQYF	TGCGCCAGCAGCTGGGGATTTGGGAGCTCCTACGAGCAGTACTTC
.	TRBJ2-1	.	TRBV11-3	CASTSGSTYNEQFF	TGTGCCAGCACAAGCGGGTCAACCTACAATGAGCAGTTCTTC
TRBD1	TRBJ1-1	.	TRBV19	CASSMGTGASLEAFF	TGTGCCAGTAGTATGGGGACAGGGGCTTCTTTAGAAGCTTTCTTT